Each of the 20 T cell receptor beta chains below was sequenced from the same sample in a study of blood T cell repertoires in COVID-19. Method: immunoSEQ multiplex PCR; TCRdb's copy keeps in-frame clones and lacks some. The sample lists some 320,000 clones, around 85% occurring once. The sample consisted of PBMCs or T cells enriched from blood (not recorded which). Every receptor here comes from a woman in her twenties or thirties who had been exposed to COVID-19.

The rearrangement uses TRBV7-3 and TRBJ2-3, with TRBD2 matching 7 bases. Germline V gene data show CDR1 as SGHTA and CDR2 as FQGTGA. The V segment lost 5 bases and the J segment 3 bases; nucleotides outside the gene matches: 2. This CDR3 is built from 13 residues. In DNA form, the CDR3 reads TGTGCCAGCAGCATGGGGGGGACAGATACGCAGTATTTT. This gives the protein CASSMGGTDTQYF.

This clone was picked up one time. In nucleotides, the CDR3 is TGTGCCAGCAGTTGGGCCAGACAGGGGCCCACTGAAGCTTTCTTT. Translation gives CASSWARQGPTEAFF. The rearrangement uses TRBV6-2 or TRBV6-3 and TRBJ1-1; TRBD1 matches at 8 bases. The CDR3 runs 15 residues. The germline V gene encodes CDR1 MNHEY and CDR2 SVGEGT. With V trimmed by 4 bases and J by 4 bases, 8 bases remained unmatched.

The chain combines TRBV2 with TRBJ2-5, with D tentatively TRBD1 (7 bases). The CDR3 loop spans 13 amino acids. Trimming removed 8 bases from V and 4 bases from J, with 14 bases in between. The germline gives CDR1 SNHLY, CDR2 FYNNEI. CDR3 sequence: CASYRGAGETQYF. As DNA, the CDR3 is TGTGCCAGCTACAGGGGAGCGGGAGAGACCCAGTACTTC.

The chain recombines TRBV27 with TRBJ2-7; D is perhaps TRBD2 (5 bases). The CDR3 is 17 residues long. The germline gives CDR1 MNHEY, CDR2 SMNVEV (reference sequence). V was trimmed by 5 bases and J by 1 base, leaving 21 bases between them. The CDR3: CASSPPYNGERSYEQYF. The DNA for the CDR3 is TGTGCCAGCAGTCCCCCGTACAATGGGGAGAGGTCCTACGAGCAGTACTTC.

The V gene is TRBV19, the J gene TRBJ2-7; D is unresolved. CDR3 length: 13 residues. Germline V gives CDR1 LNHDA, CDR2 SQIVND (reference sequence). V was shortened by 2 bases and J by 6 bases, with 11 bases between the two germline ends. The CDR3: CASSILYPSEQYF. The CDR3 coding sequence is TGTGCCAGTAGTATACTCTATCCCTCCGAGCAGTACTTC.

The V and J genes are TRBV28 and TRBJ1-3; D not certain. Between the trimmed V and J ends, which lost 3 bases and 11 bases, there was a span of 11 bases. Germline values: CDR1 MDHEN, CDR2 SYDVKM. This CDR3 contains 12 residues. Written as DNA, the CDR3 is TGTGCCAGCAGTTTCGAATATAACTCCATATATTTT. Its translation is CASSFEYNSIYF.

The rearrangement links TRBV27 to TRBJ2-5, with TRBD2 matching 7 bases. The CDR3 has 14 amino acids. CDR1 and CDR2 from the germline V gene are MNHEY and SMNVEV (reference sequence). The V and J ends lost 6 bases and 3 bases, in that order; junction bases with no gene match: 7. The CDR3 DNA follows: TGTGCCAGCAGAAAAGCGGGGAACAAAGAGACCCAGTACTTC. It encodes CASRKAGNKETQYF.

The chain links TRBV24-1 to TRBJ2-1, with D possibly TRBD2 on 6 matching bases. The germline V and J ends were trimmed by 2 bases and 10 bases, with 14 bases remaining between them. CDR1 and CDR2 (germline): KGHDR, SFDVKD. The CDR3 contains 14 residues. Here the CDR3 DNA reads TGTGCCACCAGTGATTCCTACCGACTAGGCGAGCAGTTCTTC. Translation: CATSDSYRLGEQFF.

The chain has TRBV6-6 and TRBJ2-7, with D possibly TRBD2 on 6 matching bases. Germline V lookup: CDR1 MNHNY, CDR2 SVGAGI (reference sequence). The CDR3 loop spans 15 amino acids. V was clipped by 2 bases and J by 5 bases, with 16 bases between them. The DNA of the CDR3 is TGTGCCAGCAGTTACGGGGGGTTGGGGAACGACGAGCAGTACTTC. It yields the protein CASSYGGLGNDEQYF.

The rearrangement links TRBV18 to TRBJ1-3; unclear D gene. V was trimmed by 2 bases and J by 6 bases, leaving 8 bases between them. Germline CDR1 is KGHSH and CDR2 is LQKENI. This CDR3 has 13 amino acids. CDR3 amino acids: CASSPLGLNTIYF. Written as DNA, the CDR3 is TGTGCCAGCTCACCATTGGGCTTAAACACCATATATTTT.

The table lists this clone with a few counts. V and J are TRBV21-1 and TRBJ2-7; the D call of TRBD2 is as the table states it, not checked on the DNA. TRBV21-1 is designated a pseudogene. The CDR3 is 15 amino acids. CDR3 DNA: TGTGCCAGCAGCAGTCCGACTAGCGGGATTCCCGAGCAGTACTTC. Protein product: CASSSPTSGIPEQYF.

The chain recombines TRBV28 with TRBJ1-2; no firm D call. The germline CDR1 and CDR2 sequences are MDHEN and SYDVKM. This CDR3 is 13 amino acids long. With 6 bases removed from V and 4 bases from J, the gap between germline ends came to 12 bases. The CDR3 region is CASSLTDFYGYTF. CDR3 DNA: TGTGCCAGCAGCTTGACGGACTTCTATGGCTACACCTTC.

V and J are TRBV27 and TRBJ1-5, with D hard to call. Trimming took 5 bases from V and 1 from J, leaving 9 bases between them. The CDR3 is 14 amino acids. Germline-derived CDR1 and CDR2 are MNHEY and SMNVEV (reference sequence). The CDR3 spells CASSKRASNQPQHF. The CDR3 nucleotides read TGTGCCAGCAGTAAGAGGGCCAGCAATCAGCCCCAGCATTTT.

The chain is built from TRBV5-1 and TRBJ2-5; 7 nucleotides agree with TRBD2. V trimming: 3 bases; J trimming: 3 bases; junction bases outside the gene matches: 5. The V gene's germline CDR1 is SGHRS and CDR2 YFSETQ. This CDR3 contains 14 residues. CDR3 DNA sequence: TGCGCCAGCAGCTCAACTAGCGTTGAAGAGACCCAGTACTTC. It specifies CASSSTSVEETQYF.

This clone occurred a few times. The chain's CDR3 is CASSLRESGTGELFF. CDR3 bases: TGTGCCAGCAGCCTCCGAGAATCAGGCACCGGGGAGCTGTTTTTT. The rearrangement links TRBV7-9 to TRBJ2-2; the D is unclear. The germline V and J ends were trimmed by 5 bases and 4 bases, with 14 bases remaining between them. The CDR3 contains 15 residues. Germline CDR1 SEHNR, CDR2 FQNEAQ (reference sequence). Full variable domain (missing parts from reference TRBV7-9 and TRBJ2-2): DTGVSQNPRHKITKRGQNVTFRCDPISEHNRLYWYRQTLGQGPEFLTYFQNEAQLEKSRLLSDRFSAERPKGSFSTLEIQRTEQGDSAMYLCASSLRESGTGELFFGEGSRLTVL.

The rearrangement links TRBV6-5 to TRBJ1-5; D gene ambiguous. V lost 8 bases and J lost 0, with 14 bases in between. The CDR3 consists of 15 residues. The germline CDR1 and CDR2 sequences are MNHEY and SVGAGI. The CDR3 DNA is TGTGCCAGCGGGATAGGGAGGTATAGCAATCAGCCCCAGCATTTT. It translates to CASGIGRYSNQPQHF.

The chain recombines TRBV12-3 or TRBV12-4 with TRBJ1-5; D ambiguous. The V end was cut by 6 bases, the J end by 5 bases, with 11 bases between. This CDR3 is built from 13 residues. CDR3 region: CASSVTADQPQHF. The CDR3 coding sequence is TGTGCCAGCAGCGTAACAGCGGATCAGCCCCAGCATTTT.

The chain joins TRBV14 to TRBJ1-1; D may be TRBD1 (5 bases). Trimming pared 6 bases from V and 1 base from J, leaving 18 bases between. This CDR3 is built from 16 residues. Germline values: CDR1 SGHDN, CDR2 FVKESK. Here the CDR3 reads CASRGGMAEKNTEAFF. The CDR3 nucleotides read TGTGCCAGCAGGGGGGGGATGGCAGAGAAGAACACTGAAGCTTTCTTT.

The gene calls are TRBV28 and TRBJ1-1, with D perhaps TRBD1 (5 bases). CDR3 size: 12 residues. V lost 5 bases to trimming and J lost 12 bases, with 16 bases between them. Germline V gene data show CDR1 as MDHEN and CDR2 as SYDVKM. The CDR3 protein is CASSLLTGLTFF. CDR3 DNA: TGTGCCAGCAGTCTCCTTACAGGATTGACTTTCTTT.

The sample holds a few counts of this clone. This chain links TRBV12-1 with TRBJ1-2. TRBV12-1 is noted as a pseudogene. This CDR3 comprises 16 residues. CDR3 amino acids: CASSPNMEVRPGGYTF. The CDR3 DNA sequence: TGTGCCAGCAGCCCAAACATGGAGGTCCGGCCGGGGGGCTACACCTTC.